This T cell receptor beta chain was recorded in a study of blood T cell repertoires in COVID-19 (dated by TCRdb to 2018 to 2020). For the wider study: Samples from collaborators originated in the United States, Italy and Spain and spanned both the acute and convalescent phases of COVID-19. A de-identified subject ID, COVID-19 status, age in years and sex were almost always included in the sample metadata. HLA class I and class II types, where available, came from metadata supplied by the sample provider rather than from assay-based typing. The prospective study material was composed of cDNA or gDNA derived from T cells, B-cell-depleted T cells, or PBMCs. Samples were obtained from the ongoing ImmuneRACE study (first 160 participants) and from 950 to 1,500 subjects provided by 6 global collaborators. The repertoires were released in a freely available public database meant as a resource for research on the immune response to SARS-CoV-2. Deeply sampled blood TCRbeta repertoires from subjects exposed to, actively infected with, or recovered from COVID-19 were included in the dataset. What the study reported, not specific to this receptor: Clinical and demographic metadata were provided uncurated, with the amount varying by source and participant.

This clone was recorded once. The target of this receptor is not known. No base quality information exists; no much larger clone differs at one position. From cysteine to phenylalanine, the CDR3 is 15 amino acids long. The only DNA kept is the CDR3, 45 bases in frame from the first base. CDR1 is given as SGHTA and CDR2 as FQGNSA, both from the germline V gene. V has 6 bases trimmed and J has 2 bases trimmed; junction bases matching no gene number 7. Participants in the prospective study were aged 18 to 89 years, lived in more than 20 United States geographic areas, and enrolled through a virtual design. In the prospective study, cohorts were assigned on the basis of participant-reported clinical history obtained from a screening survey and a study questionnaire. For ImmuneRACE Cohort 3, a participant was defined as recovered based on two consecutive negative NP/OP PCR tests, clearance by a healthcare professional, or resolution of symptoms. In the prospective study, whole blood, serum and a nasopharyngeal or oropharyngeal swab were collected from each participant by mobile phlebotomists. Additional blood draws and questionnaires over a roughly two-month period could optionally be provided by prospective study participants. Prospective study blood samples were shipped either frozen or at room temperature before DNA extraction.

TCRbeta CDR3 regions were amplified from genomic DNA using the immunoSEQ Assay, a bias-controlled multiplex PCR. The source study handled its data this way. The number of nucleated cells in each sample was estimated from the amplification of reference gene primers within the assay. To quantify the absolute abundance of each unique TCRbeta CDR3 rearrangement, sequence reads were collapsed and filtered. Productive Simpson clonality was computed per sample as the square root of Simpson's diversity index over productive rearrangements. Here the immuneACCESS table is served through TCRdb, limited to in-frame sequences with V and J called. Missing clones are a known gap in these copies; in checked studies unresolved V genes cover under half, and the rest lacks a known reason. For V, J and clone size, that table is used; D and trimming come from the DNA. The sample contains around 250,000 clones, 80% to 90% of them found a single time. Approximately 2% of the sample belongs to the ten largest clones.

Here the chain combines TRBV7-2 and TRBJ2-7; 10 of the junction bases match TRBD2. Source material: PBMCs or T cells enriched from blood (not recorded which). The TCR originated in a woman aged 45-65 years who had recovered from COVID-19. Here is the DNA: TGTGCCAGCAGTAAAACTAGCGGGATCGCCTACGAGCAGTACTTC. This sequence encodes CASSKTSGIAYEQYF.